The 27 T cell receptor beta chains in this list originate from one sample, sequenced in a study of PD-L1 blockade in urothelial cancer (dated by TCRdb to the late 2010s). Receptor libraries were prepared by the immunoSEQ multiplex PCR assay. TCRdb mirrors the immuneACCESS table, restricted to in-frame sequences. Some clones are absent from its copies; in checked studies, under half trace to an unresolved V gene, and the reason for the others is unknown. Present in this sample are under 50,000 clones, 90% of which were seen just once. The top ten hold around 8.3% of the sample. The sample was PBMCs, taken around atezolizumab (anti-PD-L1) treatment. The receptors stem from a man between 65 and 85 years old with urothelial cancer.

V and J are TRBV9 and TRBJ2-1; TRBD2 aligns across 7 bases. In germline, CDR1 is SGDLS, CDR2 YYNGEE. J gave up 6 bases and V 2 bases, and 5 bases lay outside the gene matches. The CDR3 contains 14 residues. The CDR3 reads CASSVRDYGNEQFF. CDR3 DNA: TGTGCCAGCAGCGTCCGGGACTATGGCAATGAGCAGTTCTTC.

The V gene is TRBV10-3, the J gene TRBJ2-1; 10 nucleotides align to TRBD1. Germline CDR1 reads ENHRY; CDR2 reads SYGVKD. The CDR3 contains 13 residues. The J segment lost 8 bases and the V segment lost 10 bases, leaving 8 bases of the junction unmatched. This chain's CDR3 is CASGAGTGDEQFF. The CDR3, as DNA: TGTGCCAGCGGAGCCGGGACAGGGGATGAGCAGTTCTTC.

The J gene is TRBJ2-3, the V gene TRBV9, with D possibly being TRBD2 (6 bases). Trimming pared 2 bases from V and 6 bases from J, leaving 10 bases between. CDR1 SGDLS and CDR2 YYNGEE come from the germline V gene. The CDR3 runs to 13 residues. The CDR3 loop is CASSVSGPDTQYF. CDR3 in DNA: TGTGCCAGCAGCGTTAGCGGACCTGATACGCAGTATTTT.

The chain links TRBV18 to TRBJ1-2; possible D gene TRBD1, 5 bases. Trimming removed 3 bases from V and 2 bases from J, with 7 bases in between. The CDR3 contains 13 residues. CDR1 and CDR2 from the germline V gene are KGHSH and LQKENI. CDR3 amino acids: CASSPPGNYGYTF. For the CDR3, the DNA is TGTGCCAGCTCACCCCCAGGGAACTATGGCTACACCTTC.

V and J are TRBV30 and TRBJ1-1, with TRBD1 as a possible D gene (5 bases). CDR1 and CDR2 from the germline V gene are GTSNPN and SVGIG (reference sequence). This CDR3 comprises 13 residues. Between the trimmed V and J ends, which lost 6 bases and 4 bases, there was a span of 15 bases. The CDR3 here is CACSWGWGTEAFF. Written as DNA, the CDR3 is TGTGCCTGCTCGTGGGGCTGGGGCACTGAAGCTTTCTTT.

The chain uses TRBV4-1 and TRBJ2-7, with 13 bases that match TRBD2. The CDR3 consists of 14 residues. J was trimmed by 5 bases and V by 3 bases; bases with no gene match: 1. From germline, CDR1 is MGHRA and CDR2 YSYEKL. CDR3 residues: CASSHGLAGDEQYF. The CDR3 coding sequence is TGCGCCAGCAGCCATGGACTAGCGGGGGACGAGCAGTACTTC.

The chain links TRBV7-9 to TRBJ1-2, with TRBD1 as a possible D gene (5 bases). CDR1 and CDR2 from the germline V gene are SEHNR and FQNEAQ (reference sequence). Trimming cost V 5 bases and J 4 bases, with 8 bases left between them. The CDR3 totals 12 residues. The CDR3 region is CASSPGGYGYTF. CDR3 nucleotide sequence: TGTGCCAGCAGCCCCGGGGGCTATGGCTACACCTTC. Full variable domain (outside the CDR3, taken from reference TRBV7-9 and TRBJ1-2): DTGVSQNPRHKITKRGQNVTFRCDPISEHNRLYWYRQTLGQGPEFLTYFQNEAQLEKSRLLSDRFSAERPKGSFSTLEIQRTEQGDSAMYLCASSPGGYGYTFGSGTRLTVV.

The rearrangement links TRBV28 to TRBJ2-3, with D unresolved. There are 12 residues in the CDR3. In germline, CDR1 is MDHEN, CDR2 SYDVKM. V shed 2 bases and J shed 4 bases, with 4 bases lying between them. The CDR3 loop is CASSLPADTQYF. DNA for the CDR3: TGTGCCAGCAGTTTACCCGCAGATACGCAGTATTTT. Filled out from reference TRBV28 and TRBJ2-3, the complete variable domain reads DVKVTQSSRYLVKRTGEKVFLECVQDMDHENMFWYRQDPGLGLRLIYFSYDVKMKEKGDIPEGYSVSREKKERFSLILESASTNQTSMYLCASSLPADTQYFGPGTRLTVL.

The rearrangement uses TRBV15 and TRBJ2-2, with a possible D match to TRBD2 (5 bases). The CDR3 spans 16 residues. Per the germline V gene, CDR1 is LNHNV and CDR2 is YYDKDF (reference sequence). The V end lost 0 bases, the J end lost 3 bases, and 11 bases lay between the germline ends. In nucleotides, the CDR3 is TGTGCCACCAGCAGAGATTCCTACGGGGACACCGGGGAGCTGTTTTTT. Protein product: CATSRDSYGDTGELFF. The variable domain in full, completed from reference TRBV15 and TRBJ2-2, reads DAMVIQNPRYQVTQFGKPVTLSCSQTLNHNVMYWYQQKSSQAPKLLFHYYDKDFNNEADTPDNFQSRRPNTSFCFLDIRSPGLGDTAMYLCATSRDSYGDTGELFFGEGSRLTVL.

The chain is built from TRBV18 and TRBJ2-1, with 9 nucleotides matching TRBD1. The CDR3 runs to 12 residues. CDR1 and CDR2 (germline): KGHSH, LQKENI. Unmatched junction bases numbered 0, after V lost 2 bases and J lost 10 bases. The CDR3 is CASSPDRGEQFF. The CDR3 region has the DNA TGTGCCAGCTCACCAGACAGGGGGGAGCAGTTCTTC.

This chain joins TRBV27 and TRBJ2-2; TRBD1 matches at 9 bases. The CDR3 length is 17 residues. Germline V lookup: CDR1 MNHEY, CDR2 SMNVEV (reference sequence). The junction had 8 bases not matched to a gene; V was cut back by 5 bases and J by 1 base. The CDR3 region is CASSQDGQGWNTGELFF. For the CDR3, the DNA is TGTGCCAGCAGTCAGGACGGACAGGGGTGGAACACCGGGGAGCTGTTTTTT.

In nucleotides, the CDR3 is TGCGCCAGCAGTGCGGGACAGGGAATATGGGAAAAACTGTTTTTT. Residues: CASSAGQGIWEKLFF. The chain combines TRBV10-2 with TRBJ1-4; 9 nucleotides line up with TRBD1. The CDR3 spans 15 residues. The germline gives CDR1 WSHSY, CDR2 SAAADI. Trimming took 4 bases from V and 8 from J; bases not matched to a gene: 8.

The V call is TRBV18, the J call TRBJ1-1; a possible D gene is TRBD1 (5 bases). Between the trimmed V and J ends, which lost 3 bases and 1 base, there was a span of 18 bases. The CDR3 length is 17 residues. CDR1 and CDR2 (germline): KGHSH, LQKENI. For the CDR3, the DNA is TGTGCCAGCTCACCTTTACCGAAGACAGATGGGAACACTGAAGCTTTCTTT. Protein product: CASSPLPKTDGNTEAFF.

The chain has TRBV5-1 and TRBJ2-2, with D perhaps matching TRBD1 (5 bases). Trimming pared 1 base from V and 1 base from J, leaving 8 bases between. This CDR3 region has 15 residues. CDR1 is SGHRS and CDR2 is YFSETQ in the germline V gene. CDR3: CASSLSTGNTGELFF. The CDR3 coding sequence is TGCGCCAGCAGCTTGTCAACAGGGAACACCGGGGAGCTGTTTTTT.

As to this clone: Compared with germline, one end of the junction differs, possibly owing to a read error. This chain joins TRBV5-4 and TRBJ2-7, with 9 bases matching TRBD2. The V gene's germline CDR1 is SGHNT and CDR2 YYREEE (reference sequence). The CDR3 is made up of 16 amino acids. The CDR3 coding sequence is TGTGCCAGCAAGTCTTCTGGCGGGAGGGCCTCCTCCGAGCAGTACTTC. Encoded protein: CASKSSGGRASSEQYF.

This CDR3 is CASSWSLRGAFF. For the CDR3, the DNA is TGTGCCAGCAGCTGGAGCTTACGTGGAGCTTTCTTT. The rearrangement joins TRBV7-2 to TRBJ1-1; D is undetermined. Germline values: CDR1 SGHTA, CDR2 FQGNSA. V was pared by 4 bases and J by 10 bases, with 13 bases between. This CDR3 is 12 amino acids long.

The genes are TRBV7-3 and TRBJ1-5, with D possibly TRBD1 on 5 matching bases. The CDR3 sequence is 15 residues long. Germline V lookup: CDR1 SGHTA, CDR2 FQGTGA. Trimming took 5 bases from V and 2 from J, leaving 13 bases between them. The CDR3 is CASSADSRGNQPQHF. The CDR3 region has the DNA TGTGCCAGCAGCGCAGACAGTCGGGGCAATCAGCCCCAGCATTTT.

The gene calls are TRBV11-2 and TRBJ2-3, with 8 bases identical to TRBD2. Losses at the gene ends were 0 bases for V and 4 bases for J; bases not matched to a gene: 9. Germline values: CDR1 SGHAT, CDR2 FQNNGV. The CDR3 has 17 residues. The CDR3 DNA follows: TGTGCCAGCAGCTTAGACCGGTCAAGCGGGGGCCCAGATACGCAGTATTTT. Translating it yields CASSLDRSSGGPDTQYF.

The chain has TRBV5-3 and TRBJ1-4; 8 bases line up with TRBD1. TRBV5-3 is an ORF; its function is uncertain. V gave up 5 bases and J gave up 6 bases; unmatched junction bases: 9. CDR3 length equals 15 residues. CDR3 in amino acids: CARSRAGTGYEKLFF. The CDR3 DNA sequence: TGTGCCAGAAGTAGGGCCGGGACAGGTTATGAAAAACTGTTTTTT.

The chain has TRBV25-1 and TRBJ2-2; 8 nucleotides match TRBD2. This CDR3 spans 17 amino acids. The V segment lost 5 bases and the J segment 5 bases; nucleotides outside the gene matches: 13. Germline V gene sequence: CDR1 MGHDK, CDR2 SYGVNS. The CDR3 is CASSSLGTRGSTGELFF. Here the CDR3 DNA reads TGTGCCAGCAGTTCTCTCGGGACTAGAGGCAGTACCGGGGAGCTGTTTTTT. Variable domain in full (rest from reference TRBV25-1 and TRBJ2-2): EADIYQTPRYLVIGTGKKITLECSQTMGHDKMYWYQQDPGMELHLIHYSYGVNSTEKGDLSSESTVSRIRTEHFPLTLESARPSHTSQYLCASSSLGTRGSTGELFFGEGSRLTVL.

V usage is TRBV7-9 and J usage is TRBJ1-2; possible D gene TRBD1, 6 bases. The CDR3 extends over 12 amino acids. Looked up from germline, CDR1 is SEHNR and CDR2 is FQNEAQ (reference sequence). Trimming cost V 5 bases and J 4 bases, with 8 bases left between them. The CDR3 spells CASSETGYGYTF. DNA of the CDR3: TGTGCCAGCAGCGAGACAGGCTATGGCTACACCTTC.

The CDR3 spells CASSTGQAPLDEQYF. The CDR3 DNA follows: TGTGCCAGCAGTACCGGACAGGCCCCTCTAGACGAGCAGTACTTC. This chain uses TRBV28 with TRBJ2-7; 7 bases match TRBD1. V gave up 5 bases and J gave up 5 bases; unmatched junction bases: 12. CDR1 MDHEN and CDR2 SYDVKM come from the germline V gene. The CDR3 loop spans 15 amino acids.

CDR3 coding DNA: TGCGCCAGCAGCCAAGAGTGGCTTTTTAATGAGCAGTTCTTC. Protein sequence: CASSQEWLFNEQFF. The chain links TRBV4-1 to TRBJ2-1, with unresolved D. The V and J ends lost 0 bases and 7 bases respectively, with 10 bases between them. Germline lookup yields CDR1 MGHRA and CDR2 YSYEKL. This CDR3 has 14 residues.

This sequence joins TRBV28 and TRBJ2-5, with a weak D call TRBD2 (6 bases). V lost 5 bases, J lost 7 bases, and 26 bases lay in between. There are 17 residues in the CDR3. Germline lookup yields CDR1 MDHEN and CDR2 SYDVKM. The CDR3 nucleotides are TGTGCCAGCAGTACCCCCCGGGGGTCGAAACCTCTTGGGACCCAGTACTTC. This sequence encodes CASSTPRGSKPLGTQYF.

The V and J genes are TRBV5-6 and TRBJ2-1, with 7 bases identical to TRBD1. After removal of 0 bases from V and 4 bases from J, the junction contained 1 base not matched to a gene. The CDR3 is made up of 14 amino acids. Germline assignment: CDR1 SGHDT and CDR2 YYEEEE. The CDR3 nucleotides read TGTGCCAGCAGCTTGGTACAGGGGTACAATGAGCAGTTCTTC. Amino acid sequence: CASSLVQGYNEQFF.

V is TRBV5-4 and J is TRBJ2-7, with 9 bases that match TRBD1. The ends lost 2 bases at V and 2 bases at J; junction bases unmatched: 5. Germline V gives CDR1 SGHNT, CDR2 YYREEE (reference sequence). CDR3 length equals 15 residues. The DNA of the CDR3 is TGTGCCAGCAGCTTAATAACAGGGGGCGCCTACGAGCAGTACTTC. The encoded protein is CASSLITGGAYEQYF.

V and J are TRBV28 and TRBJ2-1; 7 nucleotides agree with TRBD1. The V segment lost 2 bases and the J segment 1 base; nucleotides outside the gene matches: 5. The V gene's germline CDR1 is MDHEN and CDR2 SYDVKM. The CDR3 runs to 16 residues. DNA of the CDR3: TGTGCCAGCAGTTTAAGGGGGCAGGGGTCCTACAATGAGCAGTTCTTC. It is translated as CASSLRGQGSYNEQFF.